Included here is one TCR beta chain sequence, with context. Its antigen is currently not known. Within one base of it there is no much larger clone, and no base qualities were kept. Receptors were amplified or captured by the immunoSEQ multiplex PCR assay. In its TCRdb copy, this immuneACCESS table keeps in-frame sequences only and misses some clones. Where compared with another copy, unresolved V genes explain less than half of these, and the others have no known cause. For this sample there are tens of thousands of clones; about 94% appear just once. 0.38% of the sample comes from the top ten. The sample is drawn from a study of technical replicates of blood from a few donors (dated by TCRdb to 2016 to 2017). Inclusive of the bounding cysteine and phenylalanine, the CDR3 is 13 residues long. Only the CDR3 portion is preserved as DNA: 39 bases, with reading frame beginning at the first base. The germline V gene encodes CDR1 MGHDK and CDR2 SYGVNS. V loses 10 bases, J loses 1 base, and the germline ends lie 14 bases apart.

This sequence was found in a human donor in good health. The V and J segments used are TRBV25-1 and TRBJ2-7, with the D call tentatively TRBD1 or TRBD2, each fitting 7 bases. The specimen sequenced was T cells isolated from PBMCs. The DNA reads TGTGCCACCAGGGGGGGGGAATCCTACGAGCAGTACTTC. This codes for CATRGGESYEQYF.